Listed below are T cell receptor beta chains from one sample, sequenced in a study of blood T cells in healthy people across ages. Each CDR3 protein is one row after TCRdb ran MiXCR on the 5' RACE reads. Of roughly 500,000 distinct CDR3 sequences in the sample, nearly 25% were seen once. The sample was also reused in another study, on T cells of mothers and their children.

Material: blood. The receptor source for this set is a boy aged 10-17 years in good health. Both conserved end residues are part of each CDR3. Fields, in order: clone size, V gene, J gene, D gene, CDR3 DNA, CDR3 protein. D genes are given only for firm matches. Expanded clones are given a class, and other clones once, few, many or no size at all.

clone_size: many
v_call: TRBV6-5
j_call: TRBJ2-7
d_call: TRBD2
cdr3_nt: TGTGCCAGCAGTTATAGGGGACTAGATTCTTCCTACGAGCAGTACTTC
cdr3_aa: CASSYRGLDSSYEQYF

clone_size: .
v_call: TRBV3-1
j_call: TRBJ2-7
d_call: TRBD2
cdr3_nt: TGTGCCAGCAGCCGGCCCTCTAGCGGTAACTACGAGCAGTACTTC
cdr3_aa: CASSRPSSGNYEQYF

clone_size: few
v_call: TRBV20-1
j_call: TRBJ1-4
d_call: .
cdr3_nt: TGCAGTGCTAGAGATAGTGAGGGACTCAGAGATGAAAAACTGTTTTTT
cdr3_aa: CSARDSEGLRDEKLFF

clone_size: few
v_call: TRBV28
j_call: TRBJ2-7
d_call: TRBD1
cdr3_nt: TGTGCCAGCAGACGTGCCGGGACAGGGATAGCCGAGCAGTACTTC
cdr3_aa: CASRRAGTGIAEQYF

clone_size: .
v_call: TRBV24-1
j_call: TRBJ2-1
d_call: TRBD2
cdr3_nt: TGTGCCACCAGTGAACCTAGCGGGAGGGACTACAATGAGCAGTTCTTC
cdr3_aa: CATSEPSGRDYNEQFF

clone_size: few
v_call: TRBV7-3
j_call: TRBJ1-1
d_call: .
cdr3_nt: TGTGCCAGCAGCTTGGGAGGGAGCGGGGAAGCTTTCTTT
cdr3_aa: CASSLGGSGEAFF

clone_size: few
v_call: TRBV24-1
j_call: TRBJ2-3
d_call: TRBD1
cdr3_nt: TGTGCCACCAGTGATCCGATCGGGACAGGGAGAGATACGCAGTATTTT
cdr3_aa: CATSDPIGTGRDTQYF

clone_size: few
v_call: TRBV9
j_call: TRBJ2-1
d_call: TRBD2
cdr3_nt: TGTGCCAGCAGCCCTGGGGGGGAGTTGGTTATTGAGCAGTTCTTC
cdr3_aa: CASSPGGELVIEQFF

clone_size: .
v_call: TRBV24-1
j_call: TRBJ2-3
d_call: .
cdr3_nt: TGTGCCACCCGAGGAAAGCAGTATTTT
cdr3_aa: CATRGKQYF

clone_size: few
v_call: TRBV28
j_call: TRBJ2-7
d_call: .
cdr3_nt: TGTGCCAGCAGGGGACTGGCAAGGAGCTCCTACGAGCAGTACTTC
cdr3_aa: CASRGLARSSYEQYF

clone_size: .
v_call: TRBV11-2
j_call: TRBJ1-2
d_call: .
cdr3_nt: TGTGCCAGCAGCTTCCCGGGACAAGATAATGGCTACACCTTC
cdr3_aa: CASSFPGQDNGYTF

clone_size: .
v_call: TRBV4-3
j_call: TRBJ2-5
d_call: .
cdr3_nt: TGCGCCAGCAGCCAGGGGATTTCAGGGGCCCAAGAGACCCAGTACTTC
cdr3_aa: CASSQGISGAQETQYF

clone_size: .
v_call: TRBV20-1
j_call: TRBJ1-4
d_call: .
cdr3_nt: TGCAGTGCTACGGCGACCCAAGGAGAAAAACTGTTTTTT
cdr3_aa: CSATATQGEKLFF

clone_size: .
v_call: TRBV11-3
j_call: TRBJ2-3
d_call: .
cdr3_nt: TGTGCCAGCAGCTTACGCGGGGAGACCACAGATACGCAGTATTTT
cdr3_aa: CASSLRGETTDTQYF

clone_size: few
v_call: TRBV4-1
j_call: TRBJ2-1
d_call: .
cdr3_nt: TGCGCCAGCAGCCAAGATCGTTCTGGGGGGGGGCCCTACAATGAGCAGTTCTTC
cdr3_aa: CASSQDRSGGGPYNEQFF

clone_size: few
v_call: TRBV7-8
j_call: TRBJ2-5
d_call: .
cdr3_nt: TGTGCCAGCAGCTTAATCGAGGGACGCAGCGGTCAAGAGACCCAGTACTTC
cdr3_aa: CASSLIEGRSGQETQYF

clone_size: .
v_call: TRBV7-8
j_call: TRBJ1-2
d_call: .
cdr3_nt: TGTGCCAGCAGCTCTGAGAGGGGCGATGGCTACACCTTC
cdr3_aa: CASSSERGDGYTF

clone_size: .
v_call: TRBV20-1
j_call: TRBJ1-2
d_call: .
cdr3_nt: TGCAGCCCAGGGGACTATGGCTACACCTTC
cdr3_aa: CSPGDYGYTF

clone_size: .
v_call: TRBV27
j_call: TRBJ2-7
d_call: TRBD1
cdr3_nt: TGTGCCAGCAGTTTATTGTCCACACAGGGGGCCTACGAGCAGTACTTC
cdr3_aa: CASSLLSTQGAYEQYF

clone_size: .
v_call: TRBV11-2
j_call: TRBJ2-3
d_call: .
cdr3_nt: TGTGCCAGCAGCGTGATTGGGGTTGAGAACACAGATACGCAGTATTTT
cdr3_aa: CASSVIGVENTDTQYF

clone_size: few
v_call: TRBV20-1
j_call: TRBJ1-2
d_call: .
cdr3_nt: TGCAGTGCGAGAGCAGCTAGAGAGGATCTAAATGGTGGCTACACCTTC
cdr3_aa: CSARAAREDLNGGYTF

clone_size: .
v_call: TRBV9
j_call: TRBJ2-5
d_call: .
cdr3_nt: TGTGCCAGCACCCCGGAAAACCAAGAGACCCAGTACTTC
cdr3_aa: CASTPENQETQYF

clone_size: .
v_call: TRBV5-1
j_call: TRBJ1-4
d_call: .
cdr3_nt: TGCGCCAGCAGCTTGAATTGGGGCGTAGGGGAAAAACTGTTTTTT
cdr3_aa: CASSLNWGVGEKLFF